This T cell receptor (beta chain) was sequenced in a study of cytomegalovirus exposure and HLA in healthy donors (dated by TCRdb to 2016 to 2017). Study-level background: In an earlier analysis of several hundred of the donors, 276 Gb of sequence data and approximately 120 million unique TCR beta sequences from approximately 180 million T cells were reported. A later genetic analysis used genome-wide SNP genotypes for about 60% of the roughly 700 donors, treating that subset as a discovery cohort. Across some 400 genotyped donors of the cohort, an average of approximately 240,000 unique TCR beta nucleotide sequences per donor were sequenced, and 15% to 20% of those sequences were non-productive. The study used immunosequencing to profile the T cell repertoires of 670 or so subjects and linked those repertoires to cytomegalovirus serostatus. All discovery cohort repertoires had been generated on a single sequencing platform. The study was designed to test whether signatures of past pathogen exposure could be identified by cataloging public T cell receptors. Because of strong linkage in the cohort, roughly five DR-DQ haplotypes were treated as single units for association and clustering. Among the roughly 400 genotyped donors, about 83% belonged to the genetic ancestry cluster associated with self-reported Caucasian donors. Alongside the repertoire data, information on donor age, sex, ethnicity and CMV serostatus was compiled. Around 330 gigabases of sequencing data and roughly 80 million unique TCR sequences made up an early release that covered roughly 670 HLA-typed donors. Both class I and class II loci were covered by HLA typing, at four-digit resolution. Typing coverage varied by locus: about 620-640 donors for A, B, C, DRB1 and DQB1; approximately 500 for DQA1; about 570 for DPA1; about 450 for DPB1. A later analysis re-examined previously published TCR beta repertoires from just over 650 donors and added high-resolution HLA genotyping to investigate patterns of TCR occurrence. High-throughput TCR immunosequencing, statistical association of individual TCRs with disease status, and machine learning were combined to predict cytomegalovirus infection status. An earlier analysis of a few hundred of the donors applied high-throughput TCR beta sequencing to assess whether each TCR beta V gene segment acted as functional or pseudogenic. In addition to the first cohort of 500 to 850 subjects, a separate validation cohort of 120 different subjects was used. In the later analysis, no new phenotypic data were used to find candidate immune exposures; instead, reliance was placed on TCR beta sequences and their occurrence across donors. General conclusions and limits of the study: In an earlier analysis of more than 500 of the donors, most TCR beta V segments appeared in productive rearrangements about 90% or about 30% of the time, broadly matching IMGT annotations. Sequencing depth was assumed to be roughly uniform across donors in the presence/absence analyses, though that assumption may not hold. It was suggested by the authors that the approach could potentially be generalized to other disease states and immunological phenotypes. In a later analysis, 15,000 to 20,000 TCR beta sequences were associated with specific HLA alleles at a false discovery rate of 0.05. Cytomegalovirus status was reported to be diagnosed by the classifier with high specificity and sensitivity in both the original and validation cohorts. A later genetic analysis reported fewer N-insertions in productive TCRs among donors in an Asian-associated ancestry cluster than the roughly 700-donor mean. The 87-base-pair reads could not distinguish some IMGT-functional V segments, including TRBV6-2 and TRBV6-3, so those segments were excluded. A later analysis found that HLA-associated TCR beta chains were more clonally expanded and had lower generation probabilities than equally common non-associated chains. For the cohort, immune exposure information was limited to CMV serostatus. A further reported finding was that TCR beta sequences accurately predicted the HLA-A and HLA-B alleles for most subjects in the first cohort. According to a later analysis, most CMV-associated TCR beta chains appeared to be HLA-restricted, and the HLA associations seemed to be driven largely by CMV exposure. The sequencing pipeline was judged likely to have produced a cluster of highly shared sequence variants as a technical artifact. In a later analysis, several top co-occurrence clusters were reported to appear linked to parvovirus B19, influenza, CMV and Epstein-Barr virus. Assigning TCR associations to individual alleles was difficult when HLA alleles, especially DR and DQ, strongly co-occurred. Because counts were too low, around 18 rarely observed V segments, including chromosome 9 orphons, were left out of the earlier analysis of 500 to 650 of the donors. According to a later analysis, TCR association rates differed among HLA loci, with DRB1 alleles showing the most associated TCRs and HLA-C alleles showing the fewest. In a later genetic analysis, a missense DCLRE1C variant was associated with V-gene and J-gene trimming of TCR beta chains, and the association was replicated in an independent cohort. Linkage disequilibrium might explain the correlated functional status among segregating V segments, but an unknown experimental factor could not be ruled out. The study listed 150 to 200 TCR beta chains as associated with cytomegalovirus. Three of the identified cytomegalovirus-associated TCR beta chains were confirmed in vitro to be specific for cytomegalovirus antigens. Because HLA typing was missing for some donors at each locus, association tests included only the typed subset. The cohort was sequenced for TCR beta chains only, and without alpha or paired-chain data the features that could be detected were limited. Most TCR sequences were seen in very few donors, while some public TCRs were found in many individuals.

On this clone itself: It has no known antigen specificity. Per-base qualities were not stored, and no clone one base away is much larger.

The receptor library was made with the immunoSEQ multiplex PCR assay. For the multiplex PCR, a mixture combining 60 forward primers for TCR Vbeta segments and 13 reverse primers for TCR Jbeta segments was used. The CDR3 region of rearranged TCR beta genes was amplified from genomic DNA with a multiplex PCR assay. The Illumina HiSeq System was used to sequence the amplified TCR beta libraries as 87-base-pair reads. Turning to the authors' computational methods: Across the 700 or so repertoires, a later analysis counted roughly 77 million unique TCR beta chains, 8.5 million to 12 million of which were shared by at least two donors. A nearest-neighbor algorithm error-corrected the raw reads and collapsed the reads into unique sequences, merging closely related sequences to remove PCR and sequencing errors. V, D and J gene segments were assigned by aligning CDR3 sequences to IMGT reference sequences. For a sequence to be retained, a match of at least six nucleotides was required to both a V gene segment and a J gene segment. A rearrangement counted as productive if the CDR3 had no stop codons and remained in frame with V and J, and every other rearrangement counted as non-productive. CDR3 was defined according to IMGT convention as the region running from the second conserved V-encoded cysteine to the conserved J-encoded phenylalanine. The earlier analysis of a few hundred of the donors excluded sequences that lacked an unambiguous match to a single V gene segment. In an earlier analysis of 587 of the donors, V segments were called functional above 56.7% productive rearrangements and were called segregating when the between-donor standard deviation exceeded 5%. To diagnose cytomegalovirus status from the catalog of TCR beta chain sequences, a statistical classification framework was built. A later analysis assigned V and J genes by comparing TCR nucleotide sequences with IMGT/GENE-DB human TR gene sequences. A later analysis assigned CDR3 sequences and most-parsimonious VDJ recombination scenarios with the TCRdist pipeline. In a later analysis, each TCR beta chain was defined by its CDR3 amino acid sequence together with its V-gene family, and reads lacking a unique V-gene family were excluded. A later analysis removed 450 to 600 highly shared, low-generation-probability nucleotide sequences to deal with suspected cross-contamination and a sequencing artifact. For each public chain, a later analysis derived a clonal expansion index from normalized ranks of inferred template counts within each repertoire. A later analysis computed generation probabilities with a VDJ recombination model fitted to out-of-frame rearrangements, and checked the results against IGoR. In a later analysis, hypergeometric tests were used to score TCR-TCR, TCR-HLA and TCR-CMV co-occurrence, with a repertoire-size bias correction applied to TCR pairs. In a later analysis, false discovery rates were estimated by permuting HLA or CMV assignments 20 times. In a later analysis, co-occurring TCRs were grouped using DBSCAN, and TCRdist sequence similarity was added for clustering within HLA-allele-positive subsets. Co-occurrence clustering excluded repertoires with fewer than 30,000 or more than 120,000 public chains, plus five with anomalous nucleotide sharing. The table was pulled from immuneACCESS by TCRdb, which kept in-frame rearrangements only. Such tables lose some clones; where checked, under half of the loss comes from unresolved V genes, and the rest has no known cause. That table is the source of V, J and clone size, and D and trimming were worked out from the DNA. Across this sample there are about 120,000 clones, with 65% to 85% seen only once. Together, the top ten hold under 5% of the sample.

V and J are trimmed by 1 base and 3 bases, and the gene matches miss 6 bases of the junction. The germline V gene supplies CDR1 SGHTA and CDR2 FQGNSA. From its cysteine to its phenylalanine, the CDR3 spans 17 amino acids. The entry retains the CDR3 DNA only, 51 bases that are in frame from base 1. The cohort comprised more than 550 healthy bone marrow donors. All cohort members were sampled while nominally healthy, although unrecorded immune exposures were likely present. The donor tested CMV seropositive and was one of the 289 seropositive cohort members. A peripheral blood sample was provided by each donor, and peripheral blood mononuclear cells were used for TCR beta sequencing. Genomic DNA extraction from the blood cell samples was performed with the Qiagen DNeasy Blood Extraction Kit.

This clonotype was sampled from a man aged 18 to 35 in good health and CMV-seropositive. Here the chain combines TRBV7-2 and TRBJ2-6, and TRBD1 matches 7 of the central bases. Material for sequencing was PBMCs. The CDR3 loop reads CASSLVPGGYGANVLTF. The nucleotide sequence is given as TGTGCCAGCAGCTTAGTCCCAGGGGGATATGGGGCCAACGTCCTGACTTTC.